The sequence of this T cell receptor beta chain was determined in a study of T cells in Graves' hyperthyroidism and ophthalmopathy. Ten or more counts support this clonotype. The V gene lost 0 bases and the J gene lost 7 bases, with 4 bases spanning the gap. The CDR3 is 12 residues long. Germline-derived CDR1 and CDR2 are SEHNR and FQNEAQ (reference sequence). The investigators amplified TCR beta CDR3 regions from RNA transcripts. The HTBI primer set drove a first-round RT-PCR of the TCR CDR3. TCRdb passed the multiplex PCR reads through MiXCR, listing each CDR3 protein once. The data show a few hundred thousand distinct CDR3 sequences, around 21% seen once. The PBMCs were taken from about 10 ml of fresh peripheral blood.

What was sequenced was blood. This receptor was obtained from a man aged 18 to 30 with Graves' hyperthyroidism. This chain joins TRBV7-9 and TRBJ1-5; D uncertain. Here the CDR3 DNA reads TGTGCCAGCAGCTTAGCGCGGCAGCCCCAGCATTTT. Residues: CASSLARQPQHF.